This entry lists 31 T cell receptor beta chains sequenced from one sample in a study of T cell clusters in autoimmune cytopenias. One tube held mixed TRB-A and TRB-B primer pools for touch-down PCR. TCRdb reanalyzed the multiplex PCR reads and collapses them to one entry per CDR3 protein, without DNA. This sample's table has 8,000 to 9,500 distinct CDR3 sequences. Each sample's input was 200 to 300 ng genomic DNA, 40,000 or so genome equivalents. The sequenced material came from peripheral blood. Receptors originate from a human donor with an autoimmune cytopenia or autoimmune hepatitis (not recorded which).

The chain is built from TRBV24-1 and TRBJ1-3. Germline CDR1 and CDR2: KGHDR and SFDVKD. The CDR3 is 13 amino acids. CDR3 sequence reads: CATSAWDGNTIYF.

This clonotype is classed as medium-sized (0.01 to 0.1%) by frequency. This chain uses TRBV6-5 with TRBJ2-7. The length of the CDR3 is 14 residues. CDR1 and CDR2 (germline): MNHEY, SVGAGI. The CDR3 region is CASSYDRDSYEQYF.

The chain links TRBV20-1 to TRBJ2-1; TCRdb lists TRBD1, though no DNA is available to test this call. The germline gives CDR1 DFQATT, CDR2 SNEGSKA (reference sequence). The CDR3 spans 11 residues. The CDR3 reads CSARAGGGQFF.

The gene calls are TRBV18 and TRBJ1-6; as DNA is missing, the TRBD1 call by TCRdb cannot be tested. The CDR3 spans 14 residues. The germline gives CDR1 KGHSH, CDR2 LQKENI. The CDR3 is CASSPGGADSPLHF.

The genes are TRBV20-1 and TRBJ2-1; there is no DNA to check the TCRdb D call of TRBD2. The length of the CDR3 is 14 residues. Germline assignment: CDR1 DFQATT and CDR2 SNEGSKA (reference sequence). The CDR3 spells CSALGLAAYNEQFF.

J is TRBJ2-1 and V is TRBV7-9; absent DNA, TCRdb's TRBD2 call cannot be checked. Germline-derived CDR1 and CDR2 are SEHNR and FQNEAQ (reference sequence). The CDR3 totals 16 residues. The CDR3: CASSLAGPGAWNEQFF.

This clonotype is called medium-sized (0.01 to 0.1%) based on its frequency. The chain uses TRBV19 and TRBJ2-1; lacking DNA, the TRBD2 call made by TCRdb goes unchecked. The V gene's germline CDR1 is LNHDA and CDR2 SQIVND (reference sequence). This CDR3 comprises 15 residues. This CDR3 is CASAPSGYIYNEQFF. Drawing the rest from reference TRBV19 and TRBJ2-1, the complete variable domain is DGGITQSPKYLFRKEGQNVTLSCEQNLNHDAMYWYRQDPGQGLRLIYYSQIVNDFQKGDIAEGYSVSREKKESFPLTVTSAQKNPTAFYLCASAPSGYIYNEQFFGPGTRLTVL.

The chain employs TRBV5-6 and TRBJ1-3. The CDR3 spans 14 residues. Germline values: CDR1 SGHDT, CDR2 YYEEEE. The CDR3 loop reads CASSLGRGGNTIYF.

The chain recombines TRBV6-5 with TRBJ2-5; checking the TCRdb D call of TRBD2 is not possible without DNA. The CDR3 has 14 residues. The V gene's germline CDR1 is MNHEY and CDR2 SVGAGI. The CDR3: CASSPRRNGETQYF.

This chain connects TRBV19 to TRBJ1-5; lacking DNA, the TRBD1 call made by TCRdb goes unchecked. CDR3 length: 14 residues. The germline gives CDR1 LNHDA, CDR2 SQIVND (reference sequence). This CDR3 is CASSVQGTDQPQHF. The variable domain in full, completed from reference TRBV19 and TRBJ1-5, reads DGGITQSPKYLFRKEGQNVTLSCEQNLNHDAMYWYRQDPGQGLRLIYYSQIVNDFQKGDIAEGYSVSREKKESFPLTVTSAQKNPTAFYLCASSVQGTDQPQHFGDGTRLSIL.

The chain employs TRBV27 and TRBJ1-5; there is no DNA to check the TCRdb D call of TRBD1. CDR1 is MNHEY, CDR2 SMNVEV, per germline (reference sequence). The CDR3 contains 15 residues. CDR3 amino acids: CASSSLGQGNQPQHF.

This clonotype is medium-sized by frequency. V is TRBV10-3 and J is TRBJ2-1. The CDR3 is made up of 13 amino acids. Germline loops: CDR1 ENHRY, CDR2 SYGVKD. This CDR3 is CAISELPEGEQFF.

This clonotype is called medium-sized based on its frequency. The gene calls are TRBV6-6 and TRBJ2-1; TCRdb's D call of TRBD2 is untestable without DNA. CDR1 and CDR2 from the germline V gene are MNHNY and SVGAGI (reference sequence). The CDR3 contains 17 residues. The CDR3 sequence: CASSFPTSGRPYNEQFF.

This clonotype is medium-sized by frequency. The gene calls are TRBV19 and TRBJ2-1; TCRdb's D call of TRBD2 is untestable without DNA. Germline lookup yields CDR1 LNHDA and CDR2 SQIVND (reference sequence). There are 13 residues in the CDR3. The CDR3 sequence is CASRGSGSNEQFF. Filled out from reference TRBV19 and TRBJ2-1, the complete variable domain reads DGGITQSPKYLFRKEGQNVTLSCEQNLNHDAMYWYRQDPGQGLRLIYYSQIVNDFQKGDIAEGYSVSREKKESFPLTVTSAQKNPTAFYLCASRGSGSNEQFFGPGTRLTVL.

The chain has TRBV30 and TRBJ2-7; TCRdb returns TRBD2, unconfirmable since there is no DNA. CDR1 GTSNPN and CDR2 SVGIG come from the germline V gene (reference sequence). The CDR3 loop spans 14 amino acids. The chain's CDR3 is CAWSVAGGPGEQYF.

The chain has TRBV30 and TRBJ2-7; TCRdb gives TRBD1 as the D gene, but with no DNA this cannot be confirmed. This CDR3 contains 13 residues. Per germline, CDR1 GTSNPN and CDR2 SVGIG (reference sequence). The CDR3 spells CAWKRPGAYEQYF.

V and J are TRBV7-6 and TRBJ1-6; TCRdb proposes TRBD1, but this gene call is untestable without DNA. The CDR3 totals 15 residues. Germline V lookup: CDR1 SGHVS, CDR2 FNYEAQ. CDR3 in amino acids: CASSARDRGNSPLHF.

The chain carries TRBV7-9 and TRBJ2-5. Germline lookup yields CDR1 SEHNR and CDR2 FQNEAQ (reference sequence). This CDR3 spans 14 amino acids. The CDR3 protein is CASSPEPAQETQYF. Drawing the rest from reference TRBV7-9 and TRBJ2-5, the complete variable domain is DTGVSQNPRHKITKRGQNVTFRCDPISEHNRLYWYRQTLGQGPEFLTYFQNEAQLEKSRLLSDRFSAERPKGSFSTLEIQRTEQGDSAMYLCASSPEPAQETQYFGPGTRLLVL.

The V call is TRBV12-3 or TRBV12-4, the J call TRBJ2-1. The CDR3 loop spans 12 amino acids. The CDR3 is CASTFSYNEQFF.

V is TRBV29-1 and J is TRBJ2-5; TCRdb reports TRBD1, a call that lacks DNA to check it against. CDR3 length: 15 amino acids. Germline CDR1 reads SQVTM; CDR2 reads ANQGSEA. CDR3 sequence: CSVESGTGRQETQYF.

CDR3 in amino acids: CAWQGQGNQPQHF. V and J are TRBV30 and TRBJ1-5; with no DNA, the TCRdb D assignment of TRBD1 cannot be verified. The CDR3 loop spans 13 amino acids. Germline V lookup: CDR1 GTSNPN, CDR2 SVGIG (reference sequence).

The gene calls are TRBV5-1 and TRBJ2-1. Germline values: CDR1 SGHRS, CDR2 YFSETQ. This CDR3 is built from 15 residues. CDR3 region: CASSWGSQVQNEQFF.

By frequency, this clonotype registers medium-sized. This chain links TRBV6-5 with TRBJ1-6; the TRBD1 assignment by TCRdb is unverifiable without DNA. The germline gives CDR1 MNHEY, CDR2 SVGAGI. CDR3 length equals 14 residues. Here the CDR3 reads CASSPTGERSPLHF.

The V gene is TRBV5-4, the J gene TRBJ2-7; TCRdb outputs TRBD2, but without DNA this stays unchecked. Germline V lookup: CDR1 SGHNT, CDR2 YYREEE (reference sequence). The CDR3 covers 17 residues. CDR3: CASSLGSASGRENEQYF.

The V call is TRBV6-5, the J call TRBJ1-5. The CDR3 runs to 14 residues. Germline-derived CDR1 and CDR2 are MNHEY and SVGAGI. CDR3 residues: CASSLDGTNQPQHF.

The CDR3 is CASTLEGPTEAFF. The chain uses TRBV12-3 or TRBV12-4 and TRBJ1-1. The length of the CDR3 is 13 residues.

This chain joins TRBV5-6 and TRBJ1-5. In germline, CDR1 is SGHDT, CDR2 YYEEEE. There are 15 residues in the CDR3. The CDR3 loop reads CASSLGSLSNQPQHF.

This clonotype is labeled medium-sized (0.01 to 0.1%) based on frequency. J is TRBJ2-1 and V is TRBV19; TCRdb's assignment of TRBD1 cannot be checked, as there is no DNA. This CDR3 has 16 amino acids. CDR1 is LNHDA and CDR2 is SQIVND in the germline V gene (reference sequence). CDR3 sequence reads: CASSSSVGGDYNEQFF.

This clonotype is labeled medium-sized (0.01 to 0.1%) based on frequency. V and J are TRBV27 and TRBJ2-7. CDR1 MNHEY and CDR2 SMNVEV come from the germline V gene (reference sequence). The CDR3 has 15 amino acids. CDR3 protein: CASSSQFSEHYEQYF.

This clonotype shows up as medium-sized by frequency. The V gene is TRBV6-6, the J gene TRBJ2-6; the D gene TCRdb calls, TRBD1, cannot be checked with no DNA. The CDR3 is 17 residues long. From germline, CDR1 is MNHNY and CDR2 SVGAGI (reference sequence). The CDR3 sequence is CASSYSTGGSGANVLTF.

J is TRBJ1-6 and V is TRBV5-5; TCRdb indicates TRBD1, and absent DNA this call remains unverified. The CDR3 runs to 15 residues. CDR1 and CDR2 (germline): SGHKS, YYEKEE (reference sequence). The CDR3 spells CASSLEDSPNSPLHF.